This T cell receptor (beta chain) was sequenced in a study of identical twins. Study outcomes and limitations: Zero-insertion findings could be partly confounded by invariant cells (MAIT and iNKT cells). Conclusions leaned on cross-sectional statistical analysis and did not track the same donors over time. The study found weaker excess twin sharing in beta out-of-frame sequences.

In TCRdb, the 5' RACE reads were re-called with MiXCR into one record per CDR3 protein. The table lists 350,000 to 450,000 distinct CDR3 sequences, less than 20% of them singletons. Unmatched junction bases numbered 7, after V lost 0 bases and J lost 6 bases. CDR3 length equals 15 residues. Germline V gives CDR1 DFQATT, CDR2 SNEGSKA (reference sequence). This clonotype was observed a few times. Its antigen is as yet unknown. The specimen was naive T cells sorted from blood. The receptor was derived from a man in his forties or fifties in good health. The chain links TRBV20-1 to TRBJ2-5; 10 bases fit TRBD2. The CDR3 DNA is TGCAGTGCTAGAGAGCCGCTAGCGGGAGAACAGACCCAGTACTTC. This codes for CSAREPLAGEQTQYF.